A single sample is the source of the 7 T cell receptor beta chains below, sequenced in a study of cytomegalovirus exposure and HLA in healthy donors. Vbeta (60) and Jbeta (13) primers were used in the PCR. Generated by immunoSEQ multiplex PCR, the TCRdb table keeps only in-frame clones and is missing some. The sample lists 150,000 to 200,000 clones; more than 75% were seen once. Sequencing was performed on PBMCs. The origin of the receptors is a woman in her forties or fifties in good health and CMV-seropositive.

The CDR3 is CASGFSGLRYNEQFF. Written as DNA, the CDR3 is TGTGCTAGTGGTTTTTCGGGACTAAGATACAATGAGCAGTTCTTC. The chain is built from TRBV12-5 and TRBJ2-1; 7 positions agree with TRBD2. After removal of 3 bases from V and 4 bases from J, the junction contained 6 bases not matched to a gene. Germline assignment: CDR1 LGHNT and CDR2 FRNRAP. This CDR3 comprises 15 residues.

The rearrangement links TRBV4-1 to TRBJ1-1; D may be TRBD1 (6 bases). Trimming stripped 0 bases from V and 9 bases from J, with 11 bases between. The CDR3 is 13 amino acids. The V gene's germline CDR1 is MGHRA and CDR2 YSYEKL. This chain's CDR3 is CASSQEPGDKAFF. In nucleotides, the CDR3 is TGCGCCAGCAGCCAAGAACCAGGGGATAAAGCTTTCTTT.

The chain recombines TRBV6-6 with TRBJ1-4, with a weak D call TRBD1 (5 bases). Germline V gene lookup returns CDR1 MNHNY and CDR2 SVGAGI (reference sequence). The CDR3 extends over 13 amino acids. Trimming stripped 8 bases from V and 4 bases from J, with 11 bases between. As DNA, the CDR3 is TGTGCCAGCCAAGACAGCTATAATGAAAAACTGTTTTTT. Its translation: CASQDSYNEKLFF.

This chain connects TRBV9 to TRBJ2-1; D might be TRBD2 (6 bases). The CDR3 contains 16 residues. CDR1 SGDLS and CDR2 YYNGEE come from the germline V gene. V was cut by 4 bases and J by 3 bases, with 17 bases left in between. The CDR3 DNA reads TGTGCCAGCAGCTTGACCGGGACTGTTGACTACAATGAGCAGTTCTTC. Translating it yields CASSLTGTVDYNEQFF.

The chain has TRBV30 and TRBJ2-7, with 7 bases fitting TRBD1. The trim removed 3 bases at V and 2 bases at J, leaving 4 bases unmatched. CDR1 and CDR2 from the germline V gene are GTSNPN and SVGIG (reference sequence). The CDR3 length is 13 residues. The CDR3 DNA follows: TGTGCCTGGAGCCCGACAGGGACCTACGAGCAGTACTTC. This encodes CAWSPTGTYEQYF.

The chain links TRBV19 to TRBJ1-3; possible D gene TRBD1, 5 bases. The CDR3 sequence is 17 residues long. Germline CDR1 LNHDA, CDR2 SQIVND (reference sequence). Trimming took 5 bases from V and 1 from J, leaving 18 bases between them. The CDR3 DNA sequence: TGTGCCAGTAGTGTCCTACCACAGGAGCTATCTGGAAACACCATATATTTT. Translating gives CASSVLPQELSGNTIYF.

V and J are TRBV5-6 and TRBJ1-2; 8 bases line up with TRBD1. The CDR3 runs to 17 residues. Germline values: CDR1 SGHDT, CDR2 YYEEEE. V lost 4 bases, J lost 4 bases, and 15 bases stayed unmatched. The CDR3 coding sequence is TGTGCCAGCAGCGGGGCTTCGTTCACAGGGGGAACCTATGGCTACACCTTC. Residues: CASSGASFTGGTYGYTF. Complete variable domain (other parts from reference TRBV5-6 and TRBJ1-2): DAGVTQSPTHLIKTRGQQVTLRCSPKSGHDTVSWYQQALGQGPQFIFQYYEEEERQRGNFPDRFSGHQFPNYSSELNVNALLLGDSALYLCASSGASFTGGTYGYTFGSGTRLTVV.